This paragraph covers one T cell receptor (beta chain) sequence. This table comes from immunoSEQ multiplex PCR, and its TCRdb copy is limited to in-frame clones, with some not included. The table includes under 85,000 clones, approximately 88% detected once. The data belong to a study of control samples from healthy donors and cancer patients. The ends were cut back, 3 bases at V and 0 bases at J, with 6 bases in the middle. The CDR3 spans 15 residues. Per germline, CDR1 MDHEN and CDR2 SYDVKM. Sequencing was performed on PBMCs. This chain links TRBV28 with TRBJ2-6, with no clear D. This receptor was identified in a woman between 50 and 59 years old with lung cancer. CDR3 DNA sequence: TGTGCCAGCAGTTTTAGGCGCTCTGGGGCCAACGTCCTGACTTTC. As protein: CASSFRRSGANVLTF.